These T cell receptor beta chains were read from a single sample in a study of blood T cell repertoires in COVID-19. The repertoire was sequenced with immunoSEQ multiplex PCR; TCRdb's copy has only in-frame clones and lacks some. The sample lists about 100,000 clones; roughly 90% were seen once. Sequencing input: peripheral blood. The receptor set was obtained from a man between 25 and 39 years old in a cohort sampled during active COVID-19. Each CDR3 is given with its conserved first and last residue. The order of the fields is clone size, V gene, D gene, J gene, CDR3 protein, CDR3 DNA. The D gene is left open where the match is weak. A row's size may be missing; if present it is once, few, many or a size class.

>.|TRBV6-5|TRBD2|TRBJ2-1
CASLGRTSGYNEQFF
TGTGCCAGCCTAGGAAGGACTAGCGGCTACAATGAGCAGTTCTTC
>.|TRBV5-1|.|TRBJ2-7
CASSLQAPGEQYF
TGCGCCAGCAGCCTTCAGGCCCCGGGGGAGCAGTACTTC
>.|TRBV7-3|TRBD2|TRBJ2-2
CASSLSAGGTGELFF
TGTGCCAGCAGCTTATCGGCGGGGGGCACCGGGGAGCTGTTTTTT
>.|TRBV10-3|.|TRBJ2-7
CAISESTGIYEQYF
TGTGCCATCAGTGAGTCCACAGGGATCTACGAGCAGTACTTC
>.|TRBV7-4|TRBD1|TRBJ1-5
CASSGGYRGNQPQHF
TGTGCCAGCAGCGGCGGCTACAGGGGGAATCAGCCCCAGCATTTT
>.|TRBV30|.|TRBJ1-1
CAWSGGQNTEAFF
TGTGCCTGGAGTGGGGGACAGAACACTGAAGCTTTCTTT
>.|TRBV5-1|TRBD2|TRBJ2-3
CASSVSGVPEDTQYF
TGCGCCAGCAGCGTTAGCGGGGTCCCTGAAGATACGCAGTATTTT
>few|TRBV19|.|TRBJ1-5
CASRPTGNQPQHF
TGTGCCAGTAGGCCAACAGGGAATCAGCCCCAGCATTTT
>.|TRBV12-3/TRBV12-4|.|TRBJ1-2
CASSLGQEYGYTF
TGTGCCAGCAGTTTAGGACAGGAATATGGCTACACCTTC
>.|TRBV10-3|TRBD1|TRBJ1-6
CATKLSRQGIDSPLHF
TGTGCCACGAAGCTTAGCCGACAGGGGATTGATTCACCCCTCCACTTT
>.|TRBV5-8|.|TRBJ2-5
CASSAGLNQETQYF
TGTGCCAGCAGCGCGGGACTGAACCAAGAGACCCAGTACTTC
>.|TRBV12-3/TRBV12-4|.|TRBJ1-1
CASSFRENTEAFF
TGTGCCAGCAGTTTCAGGGAGAACACTGAAGCTTTCTTT
>.|TRBV5-4|.|TRBJ2-7
CASSRSGYEQYF
TGTGCCAGCAGCAGGTCAGGCTACGAGCAGTACTTC
>.|TRBV6-4|TRBD1|TRBJ1-1
CASSSTGGYTEAFF
TGTGCCAGCAGTTCCACAGGGGGCTACACTGAAGCTTTCTTT
>.|TRBV5-1|TRBD1|TRBJ2-1
CASSQPGTGGGEQFF
TGCGCCAGCAGCCAACCCGGGACAGGGGGCGGTGAGCAGTTCTTC
>.|TRBV2|.|TRBJ2-1
CASSEGYYEQFF
TGTGCCAGCAGTGAAGGATACTATGAGCAGTTCTTC
>once|TRBV15|TRBD1|TRBJ2-7
CATSADRDTYYEQYF
TGTGCCACCAGCGCCGACAGGGATACATACTACGAGCAGTACTTC
>.|TRBV2|.|TRBJ1-1
CASSSVGAPNEAFF
TGTGCCAGCAGTTCGGTGGGGGCCCCGAATGAAGCTTTCTTT
>few|TRBV7-3|.|TRBJ1-6
CASSETSTSPLHF
TGTGCCAGCAGCGAGACAAGTACTTCACCCCTCCACTTT
>.|TRBV10-3|TRBD1|TRBJ1-6
CAISVTGGSGNSPLHF
TGTGCCATCAGTGTAACAGGGGGCTCTGGTAATTCACCCCTCCACTTT
>.|TRBV6-2/TRBV6-3|TRBD1|TRBJ2-7
CASSYLVQGTEQYF
TGTGCCAGCAGTTACCTAGTACAGGGGACAGAGCAGTACTTC
>.|TRBV5-6|.|TRBJ2-1
CASSAILGQEIYNEQFF
TGTGCCAGCAGCGCCATTCTGGGACAAGAGATATACAATGAGCAGTTCTTC
>.|TRBV9|TRBD1|TRBJ2-2
CASSPRQGATGELFF
TGTGCCAGCAGCCCCAGACAGGGGGCCACCGGGGAGCTGTTTTTT
>.|TRBV18|TRBD2|TRBJ2-3
CASSPALAGAPDTQYF
TGTGCCAGCTCACCTGCACTAGCGGGGGCTCCAGATACGCAGTATTTT
>.|TRBV18|.|TRBJ2-7
CASSRVSLQGGSAYEQYF
TGTGCCAGCTCACGGGTGTCCTTACAGGGTGGGTCGGCCTACGAGCAGTACTTC
>once|TRBV6-5|.|TRBJ2-4
CASTRGAAPKNIQYF
TGTGCCAGCACCCGCGGGGCCGCTCCCAAAAACATTCAGTACTTC
>once|TRBV7-3|.|TRBJ2-2
CASSPTGNAGELFF
TGTGCCAGCAGCCCGACGGGAAACGCCGGGGAGCTGTTTTTT
>.|TRBV5-4|TRBD2|TRBJ2-3
CASSLAGAQGTDTQYF
TGTGCCAGCAGCTTAGCGGGGGCTCAGGGCACAGATACGCAGTATTTT
>.|TRBV2|.|TRBJ2-7
CASGTGYEQYF
TGTGCCAGCGGTACTGGCTACGAGCAGTACTTC
>once|TRBV6-1|.|TRBJ1-3
CASSETQGNTIYF
TGTGCCAGCAGTGAAACACAGGGTAACACCATATATTTT
>.|TRBV7-2|TRBD2|TRBJ2-7
CASSDGSGGSYEQYF
TGTGCCAGCAGCGACGGTAGCGGGGGGTCCTACGAGCAGTACTTC
>.|TRBV28|.|TRBJ2-7
CASSSIQGSSYEQYF
TGTGCCAGCAGTTCCATACAGGGAAGTTCCTACGAGCAGTACTTC
>.|TRBV5-1|TRBD1|TRBJ1-4
CASSFGARDSNEKLFF
TGCGCCAGCAGCTTTGGGGCCCGGGACAGTAATGAAAAACTGTTTTTT
>.|TRBV24-1|TRBD2|TRBJ2-3
CATSESGGYTDTQYF
TGTGCCACCAGTGAAAGCGGGGGGTACACAGATACGCAGTATTTT
>.|TRBV12-3/TRBV12-4|.|TRBJ1-2
CASTKQEYGYTF
TGTGCCAGCACCAAACAGGAATATGGCTACACCTTC
>.|TRBV4-3|.|TRBJ2-2
CASSQLSQLNTGELFF
TGCGCCAGCAGCCAACTATCACAACTAAACACCGGGGAGCTGTTTTTT
>.|TRBV18|.|TRBJ1-2
CASSPEGDYGYTF
TGTGCCAGCTCACCAGAGGGTGACTATGGCTACACCTTC
>.|TRBV2|.|TRBJ2-3
CASLLQGGAPDTQYF
TGTGCCAGCCTATTACAGGGGGGGGCCCCAGATACGCAGTATTTT
>.|TRBV6-6|.|TRBJ2-7
CASSSQGGHYEQYF
TGTGCCAGCAGTTCGCAGGGTGGGCACTACGAGCAGTACTTC
>.|TRBV16|.|TRBJ2-1
CASSPGGGGPWNEQFF
TGTGCCAGCAGCCCAGGTGGGGGGGGCCCGTGGAATGAGCAGTTCTTC
>.|TRBV11-2|TRBD1|TRBJ1-6
CASSQNRGRGYNSPLHF
TGTGCCAGCAGCCAGAACAGGGGGAGGGGGTATAATTCACCCCTCCACTTT
>.|TRBV7-3|TRBD1|TRBJ1-1
CASSLGQGDTEAFF
TGTGCCAGCAGCTTAGGGCAGGGGGACACTGAAGCTTTCTTT
>.|TRBV5-1|TRBD1|TRBJ2-2
CASSSRQGPGELFF
TGCGCCAGCAGCTCTCGACAGGGACCCGGGGAGCTGTTTTTT